The rows below give T cell receptor beta chains drawn from one sample of a study of T cells in narcolepsy. Sequencing was performed with immunoSEQ multiplex PCR; in TCRdb, only in-frame clones are kept and a portion is missing. The sample lists some 30,000 clones, over 70% seen once, with approximately 3.6% in the top ten. The sequenced sample consisted of memory (CD45RA-) CD4+ T cells from blood. Receptors were obtained from a human donor in good health. Both conserved end residues are part of each CDR3. Fields, in order: V gene, D gene, J gene, clone size, CDR3 DNA, CDR3 protein. A D gene is named only where the DNA matches it firmly. The size field is filled for only some rows; it gives once, few, many or a size class.

V: TRBV5-6
D: .
J: TRBJ2-1
size: .
DNA: TGTGCCAGCAGCTCCCTAGTCCTTCGGGGAAGCTCCTACAATGAGCAGTTCTTC
CDR3: CASSSLVLRGSSYNEQFF

V: TRBV5-1
D: .
J: TRBJ2-7
size: few
DNA: TGCGCCAGCAGCTTGGGCTCGGTCGCTACGGCCTACGAGCAGTACTTC
CDR3: CASSLGSVATAYEQYF

V: TRBV6-1
D: .
J: TRBJ1-5
size: .
DNA: TGTGCCAGCAGTCAAGAATGGGCCCGCAATCAGCCCCAGCATTTT
CDR3: CASSQEWARNQPQHF

V: TRBV5-1
D: .
J: TRBJ1-1
size: .
DNA: TGCGCCAGCACCAGTTTTGGGGCCAACACTGAAGCTTTCTTT
CDR3: CASTSFGANTEAFF

V: TRBV6-5
D: .
J: TRBJ1-4
size: .
DNA: TGTGCCAGCAGTACAAGGCGAACTAATGAAAAACTGTTTTTT
CDR3: CASSTRRTNEKLFF

V: TRBV7-2
D: TRBD2
J: TRBJ2-1
size: .
DNA: TGTGCCAGCAGCCCCCAACTAGCGGGAAAATACAATGAGCAGTTCTTC
CDR3: CASSPQLAGKYNEQFF

V: TRBV6-1
D: TRBD1
J: TRBJ1-2
size: .
DNA: TGTGCCAGCAGCCCTCCGACAGGGGGCTTCGATGGCTACACCTTC
CDR3: CASSPPTGGFDGYTF

V: TRBV5-1
D: TRBD1
J: TRBJ2-5
size: .
DNA: TGCGCCAGCAGCAAGACAGGGGCGCAAGAGACCCAGTACTTC
CDR3: CASSKTGAQETQYF

V: TRBV6-5
D: .
J: TRBJ1-1
size: .
DNA: TGTGCCAGTAGCAAAAACGGGAACCAAGGTTTCTTT
CDR3: CASSKNGNQGFF

V: TRBV28
D: .
J: TRBJ1-1
size: .
DNA: TGTGCCAGCAGTTTACCTGTGGCGATGAACACTGAAGCTTTCTTT
CDR3: CASSLPVAMNTEAFF

V: TRBV5-1
D: TRBD1
J: TRBJ2-5
size: .
DNA: TGCGCCAGCAGCTCGACAGGGGGCTTGGAGACCCAGCACTTC
CDR3: CASSSTGGLETQHF

V: TRBV11-2
D: .
J: TRBJ2-7
size: .
DNA: TGTGCCAGCAGCTTAGGGGCGGAGCTCTACGAGCAGTACTTC
CDR3: CASSLGAELYEQYF

V: TRBV6-6
D: .
J: TRBJ2-1
size: .
DNA: TGTGCCAGCAGCCCGGGAGCAGACGAGCAGTTCTTC
CDR3: CASSPGADEQFF

V: TRBV28
D: TRBD2
J: TRBJ2-5
size: .
DNA: TGTGCCAGCACCACATCACTAGCGGGAGGGCTTGAGACCCAGTACTTC
CDR3: CASTTSLAGGLETQYF

V: TRBV6-5
D: .
J: TRBJ1-2
size: .
DNA: TGTGCCAGCAGTTACTCGGGGAACCACTATGGCTACACCTTC
CDR3: CASSYSGNHYGYTF

V: TRBV5-6
D: .
J: TRBJ2-7
size: once
DNA: TGTGCCAGCAGCTTCGCTAGGTCGGGCGAGCAGTACTTC
CDR3: CASSFARSGEQYF

V: TRBV15
D: TRBD2
J: TRBJ2-3
size: .
DNA: TGTGCCACCACCCCAGCGGGAGGCCTGGGAGATACGCAGTATTTT
CDR3: CATTPAGGLGDTQYF

V: TRBV5-6
D: TRBD1
J: TRBJ2-7
size: .
DNA: TGTGCCAGCAGCTTGGACAGGGGGCACGAGCAGTACTTC
CDR3: CASSLDRGHEQYF

V: TRBV5-1
D: .
J: TRBJ2-7
size: few
DNA: TGCGCCAGCAGCTTGGAGCGCCCCTCGGGCGAGCAGTACTTC
CDR3: CASSLERPSGEQYF

V: TRBV30
D: .
J: TRBJ2-3
size: .
DNA: TGTGCCTGGAGCACAGACGCTAGCACAGATACGCAGTATTTT
CDR3: CAWSTDASTDTQYF

V: TRBV5-1
D: TRBD1
J: TRBJ1-1
size: .
DNA: TGCGCCAGCAGCCCCGACAGGGGTAGGGTCGACACTGAAGCTTTCTTT
CDR3: CASSPDRGRVDTEAFF

V: TRBV2
D: .
J: TRBJ2-5
size: .
DNA: TGTGCCAGCGAGAGCTACCAAGAGACCCAGTACTTC
CDR3: CASESYQETQYF

V: TRBV5-6
D: .
J: TRBJ1-2
size: .
DNA: TGTGCCAGCAGCTTGGGACATAACTATGGCTACACCTTC
CDR3: CASSLGHNYGYTF

V: TRBV19
D: .
J: TRBJ2-2
size: once
DNA: TGTGCCAGTAGTATTGGGGCTGGGCAGGGGATCGGGGAGCTGTTTTTT
CDR3: CASSIGAGQGIGELFF

V: TRBV14
D: .
J: TRBJ2-7
size: .
DNA: TGTGCCAGCAGCCGAAACATCGGATACGAGCAGCAGTACTTC
CDR3: CASSRNIGYEQQYF